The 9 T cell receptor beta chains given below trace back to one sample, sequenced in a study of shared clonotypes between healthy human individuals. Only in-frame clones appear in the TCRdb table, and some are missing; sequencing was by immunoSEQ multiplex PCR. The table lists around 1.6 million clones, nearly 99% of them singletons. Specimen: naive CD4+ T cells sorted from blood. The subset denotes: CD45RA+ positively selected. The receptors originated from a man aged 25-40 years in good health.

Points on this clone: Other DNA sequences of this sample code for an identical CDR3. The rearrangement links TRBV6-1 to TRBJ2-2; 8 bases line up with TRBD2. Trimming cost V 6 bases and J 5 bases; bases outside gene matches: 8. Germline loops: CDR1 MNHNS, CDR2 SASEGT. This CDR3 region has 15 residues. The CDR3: CASSALAGGTGELFF. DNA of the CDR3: TGTGCCAGCAGCGCACTGGCGGGAGGTACCGGGGAGCTGTTTTTT.

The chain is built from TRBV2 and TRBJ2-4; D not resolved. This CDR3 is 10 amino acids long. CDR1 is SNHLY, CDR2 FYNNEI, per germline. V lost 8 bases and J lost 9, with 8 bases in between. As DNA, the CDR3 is TGTGCCAGCGCATCTTCCATTCAGTACTTC. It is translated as CASASSIQYF. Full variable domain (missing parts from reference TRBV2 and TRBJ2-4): EPEVTQTPSHQVTQMGQEVILRCVPISNHLYFYWYRQILGQKVEFLVSFYNNEISEKSEIFDDQFSVERPDGSNFTLKIRSTKLEDSAMYFCASASSIQYFGAGTRLSVL.

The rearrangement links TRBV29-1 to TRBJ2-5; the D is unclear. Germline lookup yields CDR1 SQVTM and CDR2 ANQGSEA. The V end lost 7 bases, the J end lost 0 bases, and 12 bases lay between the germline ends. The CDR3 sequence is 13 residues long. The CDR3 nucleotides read TGCAGCGCTAGTGGGCGGTACCAAGAGACCCAGTACTTC. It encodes CSASGRYQETQYF.

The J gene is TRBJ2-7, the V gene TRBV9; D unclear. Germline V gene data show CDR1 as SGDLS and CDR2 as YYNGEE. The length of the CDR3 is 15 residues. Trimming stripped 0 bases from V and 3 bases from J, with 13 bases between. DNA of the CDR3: TGTGCCAGCAGCGTAGGAGGCGGTCCCGACTACGAGCAGTACTTC. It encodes CASSVGGGPDYEQYF.

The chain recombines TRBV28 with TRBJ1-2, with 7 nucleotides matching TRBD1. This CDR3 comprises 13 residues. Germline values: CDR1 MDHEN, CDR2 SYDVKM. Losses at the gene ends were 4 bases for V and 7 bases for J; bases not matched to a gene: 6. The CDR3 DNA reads TGTGCCAGCAGTTCCGGGACAGTCCTTGGCTACACCTTC. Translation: CASSSGTVLGYTF.

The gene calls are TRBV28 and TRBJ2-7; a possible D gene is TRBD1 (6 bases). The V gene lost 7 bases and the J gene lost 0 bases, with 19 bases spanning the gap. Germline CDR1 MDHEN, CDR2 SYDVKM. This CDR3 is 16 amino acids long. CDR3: CASTTITGSGSYEQYF. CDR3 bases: TGTGCCAGCACCACCATTACAGGGTCGGGCTCCTACGAGCAGTACTTC.

Here the CDR3 DNA reads TGTGCCAGCAGTCAGTTACTCCCCTCGCCCTACGAGCAGTACTTC. As protein: CASSQLLPSPYEQYF. This chain connects TRBV6-6 to TRBJ2-7; D is ambiguous. The CDR3 runs to 15 residues. The germline gives CDR1 MNHNY, CDR2 SVGAGI (reference sequence). Trimming shortened V by 5 bases and J by 2 bases, and 16 bases separated the two germline ends.

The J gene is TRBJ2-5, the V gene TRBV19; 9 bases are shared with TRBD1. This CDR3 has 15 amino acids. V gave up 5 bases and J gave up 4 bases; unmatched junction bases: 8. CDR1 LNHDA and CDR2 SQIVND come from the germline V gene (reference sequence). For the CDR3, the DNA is TGTGCCAGTAGTTCCGGGACAGGGAGGGGAGAGACCCAGTACTTC. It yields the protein CASSSGTGRGETQYF.

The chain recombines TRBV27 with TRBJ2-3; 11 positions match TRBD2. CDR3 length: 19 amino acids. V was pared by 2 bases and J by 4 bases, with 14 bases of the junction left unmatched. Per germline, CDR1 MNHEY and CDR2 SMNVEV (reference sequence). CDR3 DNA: TGTGCCAGCAGTTTAGAGGGGGTAGCGGGAGGGCCTGTCGCAGATACGCAGTATTTT. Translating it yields CASSLEGVAGGPVADTQYF.